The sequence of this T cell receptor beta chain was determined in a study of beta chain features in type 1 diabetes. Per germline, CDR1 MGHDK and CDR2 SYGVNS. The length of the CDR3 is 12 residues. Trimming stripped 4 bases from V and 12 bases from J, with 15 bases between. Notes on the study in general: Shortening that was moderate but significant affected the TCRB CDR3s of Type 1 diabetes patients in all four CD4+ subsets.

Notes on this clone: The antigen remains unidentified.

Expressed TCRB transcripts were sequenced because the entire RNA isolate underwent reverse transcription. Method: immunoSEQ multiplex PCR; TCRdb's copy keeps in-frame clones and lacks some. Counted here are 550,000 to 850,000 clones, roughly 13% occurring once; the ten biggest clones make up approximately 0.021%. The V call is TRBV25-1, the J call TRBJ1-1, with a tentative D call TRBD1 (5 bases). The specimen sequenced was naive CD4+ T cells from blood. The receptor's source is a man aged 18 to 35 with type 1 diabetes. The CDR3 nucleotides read TGTGCCAGCAGTGCCCTTGGGGGGTCTACTTTCTTT. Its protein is CASSALGGSTFF. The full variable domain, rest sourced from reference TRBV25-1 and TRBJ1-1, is EADIYQTPRYLVIGTGKKITLECSQTMGHDKMYWYQQDPGMELHLIHYSYGVNSTEKGDLSSESTVSRIRTEHFPLTLESARPSHTSQYLCASSALGGSTFFGQGTRLTVV.